This entry is about one T cell receptor beta chain. Its antigen specificity is not known. No quality values exist for individual bases; no much larger clone is one base distant. The trim is 2 bases for V and 5 bases for J, with a gap of 5 bases between the germline ends. Spanning cysteine to phenylalanine, the CDR3 consists of 12 amino acids. Only the CDR3 region is kept as DNA, spanning 36 bases read in frame from base 1. The germline V gene supplies CDR1 MDHEN and CDR2 SYDVKM. For sequencing of the TCRbeta CDR3 region, genomic DNA was extracted from the sorted cells. The immunoSEQ Assay was used to sequence the TCRbeta CDR3 regions. The immuneACCESS repertoire file appears here via TCRdb, limited to in-frame rearrangements. These files lack a portion of the clones; in checked studies, under half of the deficit traces to unresolved V genes, and the cause of the others is not known. The sample has about 120,000 clones on record, roughly 90% of them singletons. The ten biggest clones cover less than 0.3% of the sample.

This specimen comes from a study of OX40 agonist ivuxolimab in advanced cancers. For context, the study as a whole: Ivuxolimab, which targeted the costimulatory receptor OX40 (CD134), was an agonistic, fully human IgG2 monoclonal antibody. Intravenous ivuxolimab was administered to patients every 2 weeks at six dose levels: 0.01, 0.1, 0.3, 1.5, 3 and 10 mg/kg. Among the 52 dose-escalation patients, approximately 20 had hepatocellular carcinoma, approximately 15 melanoma, 9 renal cell carcinoma and 9 head and neck cancer. In the dose-escalation cohort, over 65% of patients were male, and the mean age was approximately 60 years, with a range of 23 to 79. Patients were allowed to have had prior anti-PD-1, anti-PD-L1 or anti-CTLA-4 therapy, and approximately 39% of the dose-escalation patients had been treated with checkpoint inhibitors. Partial responses occurred in three dose-escalation patients: two with cutaneous melanoma and one with hepatocellular carcinoma. Peripheral TCRbeta sequencing aimed to test whether ivuxolimab altered TCR sequence diversity and caused clonal T-cell expansion. The monotherapy dose-escalation portion (N of about 52 patients) of the phase I ivuxolimab trial is reported in the paper.

General conclusions and limits of the study: In the 0.1-3.0 mg/kg groups, partial responders had among the lowest normalized peripheral clonal expansion, particularly in CD8+ T cells. After ivuxolimab, CD8+ T cells had more expanded clones than CD4+ T cells on average. At doses from 0.1 to 3.0 mg/kg, clonal expansion was seen in both CD4+ and CD8+ blood T cells between baseline and week 6. Low levels of normalized T-cell clonal expansion were also seen in some patients who did not respond. The antigen specificity of the peripheral T cells that underwent clonal expansion was not determined.

Patients with autoimmune disease history or receiving systemic immunosuppression were excluded from the trial. Peripheral blood for TCR sequencing was collected from all dose cohorts at baseline, on cycle 4 day 1, and on cycle 7 day 1. Samples were obtained from an open-label, multicenter, first-in-human phase I dose-escalation trial of ivuxolimab. Adults with locally advanced or metastatic head and neck squamous cell, hepatocellular, melanoma or renal cell carcinoma were enrolled in the trial. Before TCR sequencing, CD4+ T cells and CD8+ T cells from peripheral blood were sorted into separate populations.

This TCR was sampled from an adult with an advanced solid tumor such as melanoma, head and neck, liver or kidney cancer. The chain uses TRBV28 and TRBJ2-3; no D gene is confidently identified. Source: CD4+ or CD8+ T cells sorted from blood, taken in a trial of the OX40 agonist ivuxolimab. The sequenced DNA is TGTGCCAGCAGTTTAGGTGGAGATACGCAGTATTTT. Translated, this gives CASSLGGDTQYF.